The 24 T cell receptor beta chains below come from one sample, sequenced in a study of T cells expressing NK-cell markers. TCRdb reprocessed the 5' RACE reads and stores each CDR3 protein as one record, lacking DNA. This sample's clone table lists some 340,000 distinct CDR3 sequences. Source material: blood T cells: a sorted CD56 or NKG2C T cell subset, CD4+ or CD8+ T cells, or bulk PBMC T cells (not recorded which). Receptor source: a man aged 18-75 years in good health.

The gene calls are TRBV23-1 and TRBJ1-1; TCRdb names TRBD1, which stays unverified in the absence of DNA. TRBV23-1 is an ORF for which the function is uncertain. The CDR3 sequence is 16 residues long. CDR3 sequence reads: CASSQSRGQGNTEAFF.

The chain links TRBV5-1 to TRBJ2-7; TCRdb indicates TRBD1, and absent DNA this call remains unverified. Germline values: CDR1 SGHRS, CDR2 YFSETQ. This CDR3 has 17 residues. CDR3 protein: CASSLGGKLLAVSEQYF.

The J gene is TRBJ1-2, the V gene TRBV28; TCRdb indicates TRBD1, and absent DNA this call remains unverified. CDR3 length equals 17 residues. Germline V gene lookup returns CDR1 MDHEN and CDR2 SYDVKM. The chain's CDR3 is CASSPNWGAGDDYGYTF.

V is TRBV9 and J is TRBJ2-7; with no DNA, the TCRdb D assignment of TRBD2 cannot be verified. Germline V CDR1 and CDR2: SGDLS, YYNGEE. This CDR3 has 17 amino acids. The chain's CDR3 is CASSPGLAGGHTYEQYF.

V and J are TRBV18 and TRBJ2-3. Germline V gene data show CDR1 as KGHSH and CDR2 as LQKENI. The CDR3 extends over 14 amino acids. CDR3 loop: CASSPGRNKDTQYF. Complete variable domain (other parts from reference TRBV18 and TRBJ2-3): NAGVMQNPRHLVRRRGQEARLRCSPMKGHSHVYWYRQLPEEGLKFMVYLQKENIIDESGMPKERFSAEFPKEGPSILRIQQVVRGDSAAYFCASSPGRNKDTQYFGPGTRLTVL.

The chain uses TRBV5-1 and TRBJ2-7; TCRdb designates TRBD1, a call that cannot be tested without DNA. The germline V gene encodes CDR1 SGHRS and CDR2 YFSETQ. This CDR3 contains 15 residues. Here the CDR3 reads CASSPRSDRVQEQYF.

The V call is TRBV12-3 or TRBV12-4, the J call TRBJ2-2. CDR3 size: 15 residues. CDR3: CASSLNTPNTGELFF.

The CDR3 loop reads CSATITRTRGYTF. V and J are TRBV20-1 and TRBJ1-2. CDR1 DFQATT and CDR2 SNEGSKA come from the germline V gene (reference sequence). This CDR3 is built from 13 residues.

This CDR3 reads CASSLAKGRTDTQYF. J is TRBJ2-3 and V is TRBV7-8. This CDR3 is 15 amino acids long. Germline-derived CDR1 and CDR2 are SGHVS and FQNEAQ. The entire variable domain, with the rest obtained from reference TRBV7-8 and TRBJ2-3, is as follows: GAGVSQSPRYKVAKRGQDVALRCDPISGHVSLFWYQQALGQGPEFLTYFQNEAQLDKSGLPSDRFFAERPEGSVSTLKIQRTQQEDSAVYLCASSLAKGRTDTQYFGPGTRLTVL.

The gene calls are TRBV7-2 and TRBJ2-3. Looked up from germline, CDR1 is SGHTA and CDR2 is FQGNSA. This CDR3 spans 14 amino acids. The chain's CDR3 is CASSLAGYGDTQYF.

The genes are TRBV7-2 and TRBJ2-3. CDR3 length: 13 amino acids. CDR1 and CDR2 from the germline V gene are SGHTA and FQGNSA. CDR3 protein: CASSNSIWDTQYF.

This chain joins TRBV9 and TRBJ2-5; the TCRdb D gene call, TRBD2, has no DNA to confirm it. The CDR3 covers 17 residues. Per the germline V gene, CDR1 is SGDLS and CDR2 is YYNGEE. CDR3 residues: CASSAQPGLAGGETQYF. Full variable domain (missing parts from reference TRBV9 and TRBJ2-5): DSGVTQTPKHLITATGQRVTLRCSPRSGDLSVYWYQQSLDQGLQFLIQYYNGEERAKGNILERFSAQQFPDLHSELNLSSLELGDSALYFCASSAQPGLAGGETQYFGPGTRLLVL.

The chain carries TRBV12-3 or TRBV12-4 and TRBJ1-3. The CDR3 is 16 amino acids. CDR3 sequence reads: CASTTTRAYSGNTIYF.

The J gene is TRBJ2-1, the V gene TRBV2; no DNA is available, so the TRBD2 call from TCRdb remains unchecked. The CDR3 is made up of 13 amino acids. Germline loops: CDR1 SNHLY, CDR2 FYNNEI. CDR3 sequence reads: CASNRLAANEQFF.

This chain connects TRBV10-2 to TRBJ2-7; TCRdb's D call of TRBD2 is untestable without DNA. Germline CDR1 is WSHSY and CDR2 is SAAADI. CDR3 size: 17 residues. CDR3 amino acids: CASSKNLGPSGAYEQYF.

The chain joins TRBV24-1 to TRBJ2-7; TCRdb reports TRBD1, a call that lacks DNA to check it against. The CDR3 consists of 14 residues. From germline, CDR1 is KGHDR and CDR2 SFDVKD. The CDR3 protein is CATSDRDGVYEQYF.

The chain joins TRBV10-3 to TRBJ1-1; absent DNA, TCRdb's TRBD1 call cannot be checked. The CDR3 is 14 residues long. Per germline, CDR1 ENHRY and CDR2 SYGVKD. This CDR3 is CASDRTGVAREAFF.

The CDR3 spells CASSLLGTGAQETQYF. V is TRBV18 and J is TRBJ2-5; TCRdb proposes TRBD1, but this gene call is untestable without DNA. Germline CDR1 KGHSH, CDR2 LQKENI. The CDR3 runs to 16 residues.

The genes are TRBV10-3 and TRBJ2-3; with no DNA, the TCRdb D assignment of TRBD1 cannot be verified. Germline V gives CDR1 ENHRY, CDR2 SYGVKD. The CDR3 totals 17 residues. The CDR3 is CAETQPDRGLVTDTQYF.

This chain uses TRBV5-6 with TRBJ1-2. The CDR3 runs 13 residues. CDR1 and CDR2 from the germline V gene are SGHDT and YYEEEE. This CDR3 is CASTLTQYYGYTF.

The rearrangement links TRBV5-1 to TRBJ2-7; TCRdb's D call of TRBD2 is untestable without DNA. The CDR3 extends over 13 amino acids. Germline assignment: CDR1 SGHRS and CDR2 YFSETQ. CDR3 in amino acids: CASSLRGDSEQYF.

The chain uses TRBV7-2 and TRBJ2-2; TCRdb's D call of TRBD1 is untestable without DNA. This CDR3 has 15 residues. Germline V gives CDR1 SGHTA, CDR2 FQGNSA. CDR3 protein: CASSLGAQGGGELFF.

V usage is TRBV2 and J usage is TRBJ2-3; as DNA is missing, the TRBD1 call by TCRdb cannot be tested. This CDR3 region has 15 residues. Germline CDR1 is SNHLY and CDR2 is FYNNEI. CDR3 loop: CASSRQGVITDTQYF.

This chain links TRBV7-2 with TRBJ2-5; the D call of TRBD2 rests on TCRdb alone, since no DNA is present to check it. Germline V gene lookup returns CDR1 SGHTA and CDR2 FQGNSA. The CDR3 totals 15 residues. CDR3 sequence: CASSLGAPEGETQYF.